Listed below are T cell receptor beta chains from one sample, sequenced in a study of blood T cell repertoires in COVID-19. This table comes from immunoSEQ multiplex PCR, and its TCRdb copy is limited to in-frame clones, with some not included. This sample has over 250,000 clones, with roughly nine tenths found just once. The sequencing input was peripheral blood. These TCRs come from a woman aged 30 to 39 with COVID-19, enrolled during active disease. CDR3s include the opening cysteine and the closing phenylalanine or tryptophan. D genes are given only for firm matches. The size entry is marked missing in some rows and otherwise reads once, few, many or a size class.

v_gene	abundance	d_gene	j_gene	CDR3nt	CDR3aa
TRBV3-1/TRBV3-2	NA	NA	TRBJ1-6	TGTGCCAGCAGCCAAGGAACAGGGCAAAGATCACCCCTCCACTTT	CASSQGTGQRSPLHF
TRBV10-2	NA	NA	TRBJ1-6	TGCGCCAGCAGTACAGGGAACTATAATTCACCCCTCCACTTT	CASSTGNYNSPLHF
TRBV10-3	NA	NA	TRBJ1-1	TGTGCCGTCAGGGGCCTGAACACTGAAGCTTTCTTT	CAVRGLNTEAFF
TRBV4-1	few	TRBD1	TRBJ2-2	TGCGCCAGCAGCCATCCCATGGGACAGGGGACGGGGGAGCTGTTTTTT	CASSHPMGQGTGELFF
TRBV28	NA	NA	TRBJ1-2	TGTGCCCTGAGTGGAGTAGGCGCTGCTAACTATGGCTACACCTTC	CALSGVGAANYGYTF
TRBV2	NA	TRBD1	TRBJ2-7	TGTGCCAGCAGTGAGGACAGGTCGAGCTCCTACGAGCAGTACTTC	CASSEDRSSSYEQYF
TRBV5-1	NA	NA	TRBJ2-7	TGCGCCAGCAGCTTGGCCCCTCTGGACAGCTACGAGCAGTACTTC	CASSLAPLDSYEQYF
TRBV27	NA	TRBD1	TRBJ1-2	TGTGCCAGCAGTAATCTATCCGACAGGGAAAACACCTTC	CASSNLSDRENTF
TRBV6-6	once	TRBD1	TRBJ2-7	TGTGCCAGCAGTTACGCGGACAGGACCCTGGGTGAGCAGTACTTC	CASSYADRTLGEQYF
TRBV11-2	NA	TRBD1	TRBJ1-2	TGTGCCAGCAGCTTAGGAACAGGGGGCTGGAGTACTGAGTATGGCTACACCTTC	CASSLGTGGWSTEYGYTF
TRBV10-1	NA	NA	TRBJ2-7	TGCGCCAGCAGTGAGACAGATCTTCGCTCCTACGAGCAGTACTTC	CASSETDLRSYEQYF
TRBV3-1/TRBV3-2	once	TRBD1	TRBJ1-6	TGTGCCAGCAGGCGACAGGGTGGAAATTCACCCCTCCACTTT	CASRRQGGNSPLHF
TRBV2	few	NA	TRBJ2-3	TGTGCCAGCAGCGAGACTAGTTCCAAAGATACGCAGTATTTT	CASSETSSKDTQYF
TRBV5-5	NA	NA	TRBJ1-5	TGTGCCAGCAGCTTCTATTTCCGGGACATCGACAATCAGCCCCAGCATTTT	CASSFYFRDIDNQPQHF
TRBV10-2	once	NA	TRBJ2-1	TGCGCCAGCGGAGGGGTTTACTCCTACAATGAGCAGTTCTTC	CASGGVYSYNEQFF
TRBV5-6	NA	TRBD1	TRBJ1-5	TGTGCCAGCAGCTTGCGACAGGGTGGCGATCAGCCCCAGCATTTT	CASSLRQGGDQPQHF